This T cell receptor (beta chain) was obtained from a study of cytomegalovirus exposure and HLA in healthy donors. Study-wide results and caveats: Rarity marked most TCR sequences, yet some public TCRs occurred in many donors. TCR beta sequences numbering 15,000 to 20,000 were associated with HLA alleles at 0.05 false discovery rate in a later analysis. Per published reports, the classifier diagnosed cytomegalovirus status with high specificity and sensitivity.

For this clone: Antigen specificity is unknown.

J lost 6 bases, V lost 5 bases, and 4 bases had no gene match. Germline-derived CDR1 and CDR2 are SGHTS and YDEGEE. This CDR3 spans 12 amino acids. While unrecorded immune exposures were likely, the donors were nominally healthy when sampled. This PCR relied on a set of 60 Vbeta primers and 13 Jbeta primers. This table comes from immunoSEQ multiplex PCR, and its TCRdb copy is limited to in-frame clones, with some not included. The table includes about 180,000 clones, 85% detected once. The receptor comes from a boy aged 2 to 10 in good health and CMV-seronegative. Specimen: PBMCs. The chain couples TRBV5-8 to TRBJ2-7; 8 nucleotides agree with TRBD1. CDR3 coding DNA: TGTGCCAGCAGTCAAACAGGGGGCGAGCAGTACGTC. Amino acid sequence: CASSQTGGEQYV.